Below are 19 T cell receptor beta chains sequenced from a single sample in a study of blood T cell repertoires in COVID-19. Assay: immunoSEQ multiplex PCR; the TCRdb copy retains only in-frame clones and omits some. Altogether 98,000 or so clones are present, just over 85% being singletons, with the ten largest covering approximately 2.5%. The sample consisted of peripheral blood. These receptor sequences come from a human donor in a cohort sampled during active COVID-19.

The chain couples TRBV9 to TRBJ2-6, with a tentative D call TRBD1 (6 bases). This CDR3 has 18 amino acids. The V and J ends lost 0 bases and 1 base respectively, with 14 bases between them. Germline CDR1 SGDLS, CDR2 YYNGEE. The CDR3 protein is CASSVGGDTLSGANVLTF. In DNA form, the CDR3 reads TGTGCCAGCAGCGTAGGAGGGGACACTTTATCTGGGGCCAACGTCCTGACTTTC. The entire variable domain, with the rest obtained from reference TRBV9 and TRBJ2-6, is as follows: DSGVTQTPKHLITATGQRVTLRCSPRSGDLSVYWYQQSLDQGLQFLIQYYNGEERAKGNILERFSAQQFPDLHSELNLSSLELGDSALYFCASSVGGDTLSGANVLTFGAGSRLTVL.

This clone was seen once. This chain uses TRBV7-9 with TRBJ1-1, with 8 nucleotides matching TRBD1. This CDR3 has 12 residues. Germline CDR1 is SEHNR and CDR2 is FQNEAQ (reference sequence). Unmatched junction bases numbered 3, after V lost 5 bases and J lost 7 bases. DNA of the CDR3: TGTGCCAGCAGCCTCGGACAGGGTGAAGCTTTCTTT. It encodes CASSLGQGEAFF.

This chain joins TRBV10-2 and TRBJ2-5, with D possibly matching TRBD2 (6 bases). This CDR3 comprises 13 residues. The germline CDR1 and CDR2 sequences are WSHSY and SAAADI. V was cut by 4 bases and J by 0 bases, with 6 bases left in between. In DNA form, the CDR3 reads TGCGCCAGCAGTGGGGACTACCAAGAGACCCAGTACTTC. Protein: CASSGDYQETQYF.

The chain recombines TRBV2 with TRBJ2-1; the D is unclear. This CDR3 is 14 amino acids long. The germline CDR1 and CDR2 sequences are SNHLY and FYNNEI. V lost 0 bases, J lost 10 bases, and 13 bases lay in between. CDR3 DNA: TGTGCCAGCAGTGAAGCGCTTCGGTTCTGGGAGCAGTTCTTC. This gives the protein CASSEALRFWEQFF.

The V call is TRBV3-1 (or the pseudogene TRBV3-2), the J call TRBJ2-7; tentatively, D is TRBD1 (6 bases). V lost 5 bases, J lost 1 base, and 9 bases lay in between. CDR3 size: 13 residues. From germline, CDR1 is LGHDT and CDR2 YNNKEL (reference sequence). CDR3 protein: CASSAGTSYEQYF. The CDR3 nucleotides read TGTGCCAGCAGCGCCGGGACATCCTACGAGCAGTACTTC.

The V and J genes are TRBV5-1 and TRBJ2-7, with TRBD1 matching over 7 bases. The CDR3 covers 13 residues. The V gene end was trimmed by 4 bases and the J gene end by 3 bases; junction bases not matched to a gene: 4. CDR1 is SGHRS, CDR2 YFSETQ, per germline. CDR3 coding DNA: TGCGCCAGCAGCCCGGGACAGATCTACGAGCAGTACTTC. This translates into CASSPGQIYEQYF.

The chain combines TRBV3-1 (or the pseudogene TRBV3-2) with TRBJ2-7; D may be TRBD2 (6 bases). V dropped 4 bases and J dropped 5 bases, with 18 bases sitting between them. CDR3 size: 15 residues. Germline V lookup: CDR1 LGHDT, CDR2 YNNKEL (reference sequence). CDR3 sequence reads: CASSPHRGGPHEQYF. The CDR3 DNA is TGTGCCAGCAGCCCCCATCGGGGAGGTCCTCACGAGCAGTACTTC.

The genes are TRBV28 and TRBJ1-4; 10 positions agree with TRBD1. Germline V gene lookup returns CDR1 MDHEN and CDR2 SYDVKM. The junction had 9 bases not matched to a gene; V was cut back by 7 bases and J by 7 bases. This CDR3 is built from 15 residues. For the CDR3, the DNA is TGTGCCAGCACGACGCCGGGACAGGGGAGTGAAAAACTGTTTTTT. Translation gives CASTTPGQGSEKLFF.

The chain carries TRBV10-3 and TRBJ2-7; D unresolved. Trimming cost V 0 bases and J 5 bases, with 8 bases left between them. Germline lookup yields CDR1 ENHRY and CDR2 SYGVKD. The CDR3 is 13 residues long. The CDR3 region is CAISESKENEQYF. The CDR3 DNA follows: TGTGCCATCAGTGAGTCCAAAGAGAACGAGCAGTACTTC.

The chain is built from TRBV6-5 and TRBJ2-2, with 10 nucleotides matching TRBD1. CDR3 size: 14 residues. V trimming: 7 bases; J trimming: 7 bases; junction bases outside the gene matches: 6. Per germline, CDR1 MNHEY and CDR2 SVGAGI. The CDR3 loop reads CASTDRGRGGELFF. CDR3 in DNA: TGTGCCAGCACCGACAGGGGGCGAGGCGGGGAGCTGTTTTTT.

V usage is TRBV3-1 (or the pseudogene TRBV3-2) and J usage is TRBJ2-7; 10 bases align to TRBD2. This CDR3 is 15 amino acids long. V lost 2 bases to trimming and J lost 0 bases; unmatched junction nucleotides: 1. Germline assignment: CDR1 LGHDT and CDR2 YNNKEL (reference sequence). The CDR3 is CASSQPSGSSYEQYF. In nucleotides, the CDR3 is TGTGCCAGCAGCCAACCTAGCGGGAGCTCCTACGAGCAGTACTTC.

V is TRBV9 and J is TRBJ2-2; D is unclear. CDR1 and CDR2 (germline): SGDLS, YYNGEE. Trimming shortened V by 3 bases and J by 6 bases, and 9 bases separated the two germline ends. This CDR3 spans 13 amino acids. The CDR3 region has the DNA TGTGCCAGCAGCGCCCTTACACCCGGGGAGCTGTTTTTT. This gives the protein CASSALTPGELFF.

This clone has a handful of counts. The rearrangement links TRBV19 to TRBJ1-5, with a possible D match to TRBD1 (6 bases). Trimming shortened V by 7 bases and J by 4 bases, and 11 bases separated the two germline ends. This CDR3 contains 13 residues. Germline CDR1 and CDR2: LNHDA and SQIVND (reference sequence). In nucleotides, the CDR3 is TGTGCCAGTACCCTAGGGGGAAATCAGCCCCAGCATTTT. It yields the protein CASTLGGNQPQHF.

The genes are TRBV24-1 and TRBJ2-1, with D possibly being TRBD1 (5 bases). The V end was cut by 6 bases, the J end by 1 base, with 12 bases between. Germline V gene data show CDR1 as KGHDR and CDR2 as SFDVKD. The CDR3 has 15 residues. CDR3 DNA: TGTGCCACCAGTCAAACAGGAAGTTCCTACAATGAGCAGTTCTTC. This codes for CATSQTGSSYNEQFF.

In its sample, this clone was seen once. This chain uses TRBV6-5 with TRBJ1-5; 9 nucleotides line up with TRBD1. CDR1 MNHEY and CDR2 SVGAGI come from the germline V gene. J lost 7 bases, V lost 5 bases, and 6 bases had no gene match. CDR3 length: 14 residues. The CDR3 nucleotides are TGTGCCAGCAGTAAGGGACAGGGTGGGCAGCCCCAGCATTTT. This sequence encodes CASSKGQGGQPQHF.

The chain carries TRBV7-9 and TRBJ1-5; possibly TRBD1 for D (6 bases). V was trimmed by 3 bases and J by 4 bases, leaving 13 bases between them. The CDR3 contains 15 residues. CDR1 and CDR2 from the germline V gene are SEHNR and FQNEAQ (reference sequence). The CDR3 sequence: CASSFGGAQNQPQHF. DNA of the CDR3: TGTGCCAGCAGCTTCGGGGGGGCGCAGAATCAGCCCCAGCATTTT.

V and J are TRBV13 and TRBJ1-2, with D possibly being TRBD1 (5 bases). The CDR3 is 14 residues long. Between the trimmed V and J ends, which lost 5 bases and 4 bases, there was a span of 14 bases. Per germline, CDR1 PRHDT and CDR2 FYEKMQ (reference sequence). The CDR3 reads CASSPRGLGYGYTF. CDR3 DNA: TGTGCCAGCAGCCCAAGGGGATTAGGCTATGGCTACACCTTC.

This chain links TRBV11-2 with TRBJ2-1; 8 bases fit TRBD2. This CDR3 is 16 amino acids long. The junction had 9 bases not matched to a gene; V was cut back by 0 bases and J by 8 bases. Germline V gene lookup returns CDR1 SGHAT and CDR2 FQNNGV. The CDR3 bases are TGTGCCAGCAGCTTAGATTATCCGGGAGGGAGGGATGAGCAGTTCTTC. As protein: CASSLDYPGGRDEQFF.

The chain carries TRBV28 and TRBJ2-5; the match to TRBD2 covers 8 bases. This CDR3 is 15 amino acids long. CDR1 MDHEN and CDR2 SYDVKM come from the germline V gene. After removal of 3 bases from V and 7 bases from J, the junction contained 10 bases not matched to a gene. The CDR3 sequence is CASSFSGGASGTQYF. As DNA, the CDR3 is TGTGCCAGCAGTTTTTCGGGGGGGGCGAGTGGGACCCAGTACTTC.